This T cell receptor (beta chain) came from a study of neurological immune-mediated disorders. This clonotype was seen ten or more times. TCRdb ran MiXCR on the 5' RACE reads and lists one entry per CDR3 protein. The sample has fewer than 55,000 distinct CDR3 sequences; roughly an eighth are singletons. Regarding time point: longitudinal time-point 3. CDR3 length: 16 residues. Germline values: CDR1 SGDLS, CDR2 YYNGEE. V lost 0 bases and J 5 bases, leaving 15 bases between the germline ends. This clonotype was sampled from a male donor with HTLV-1-associated myelopathy (HAM/TSP). Sequencing was performed on PBMCs. This chain connects TRBV9 to TRBJ2-1; TRBD1 might be the D (5 bases). As DNA, the CDR3 is TGTGCCAGCAGCGTAGGGTGGCGGCAGGGTCACAATGAGCAGTTCTTC. This codes for CASSVGWRQGHNEQFF.